This T cell receptor (beta chain) was documented in a study of T cells after yellow fever vaccination. Study-wide points: Relatively few clonotypes were ones that appeared in both CD4 and CD8 compartments. A weaker but faster secondary response was observed, peaking on day 5 versus 15. Most clones from primary vaccination resurfaced after the booster (nearly 97% CD4, more than 75% CD8).

TCR cDNA, made by 5'RACE template switching, carried an added universal primer site and UMIs. TCRdb analysed the 5' RACE reads with MiXCR anew, one entry per CDR3 protein. The sample records 310,000 or so distinct CDR3 sequences, about 3.5% being singletons. This clonotype was seen at least ten times. Its cognate antigen is unknown. The germline gives CDR1 SGHRS, CDR2 YFSETQ. CDR3 length equals 15 residues. V was trimmed by 4 bases and J by 0 bases, leaving 12 bases between them. The material sequenced was PBMCs, taken on the day of the yellow fever booster vaccination. The receptor was derived from a man aged 18 to 30 who received the YFV17D yellow fever vaccine. This chain joins TRBV5-1 and TRBJ2-3; D may be TRBD1 (5 bases). For the CDR3, the DNA is TGCGCCAGCAGCCCCTATGACAGCAGCACAGATACGCAGTATTTT. Its translation: CASSPYDSSTDTQYF.